This T cell receptor (beta chain) was recovered during a study of blood T cell repertoires in COVID-19 (dated by TCRdb to 2020 to 2021). Notes on the research overall: Samples from collaborators originated in the United States, Italy and Spain and spanned both the acute and convalescent phases of COVID-19. The prospective study material was composed of cDNA or gDNA derived from T cells, B-cell-depleted T cells, or PBMCs. The dataset comprised deeply sampled blood TCRbeta repertoires from subjects exposed to, actively infected with, or recovered from COVID-19. The repertoires were made available in a free public database intended to serve as a resource for research on the immune response to SARS-CoV-2. Samples came from the ongoing ImmuneRACE study (first 160 participants) plus 1,254 subjects from 6 global collaborators. Sample metadata almost always included a de-identified subject ID, COVID-19 status, age in years and sex. Where HLA class I and class II types were available, the types were taken from metadata supplied by the sample provider, not from assay-based typing. The investigation overall reported the following: The quantity of clinical and demographic metadata differed by source and by participant and was supplied without curation.

The CDR3, cysteine through phenylalanine, is 16 amino acids long. The retained sequence is limited to the CDR3, 48 bases, with the frame set at the first base. At the junction V is shortened by 4 bases and J by 2 bases; bases outside the gene matches: 3. The germline V gene specifies MDHEN as CDR1 and SYDVKM as CDR2. Whole blood was collected in K2EDTA tubes by collaborating institutions according to the institutions' own protocols. For TCRbeta analysis, collaborators shipped samples as frozen whole blood, isolated PBMCs, or DNA extracted from either of those sample types. This clone appeared a single time. Its antigen is still unknown. Per-base qualities were not stored, and no clone one base away is much larger. TCRbeta CDR3 regions were amplified from genomic DNA by means of the immunoSEQ Assay, a bias-controlled multiplex PCR. The original pipeline was this. The number of nucleated cells in each sample was estimated by amplification of reference gene primers within the assay. To quantify the absolute abundance of each unique TCRbeta CDR3 rearrangement, sequence reads were collapsed and filtered. For each sample, productive Simpson clonality was calculated as the square root of Simpson's diversity index across productive rearrangements. The immuneACCESS repertoire file appears here via TCRdb, limited to in-frame rearrangements. These files lack a portion of the clones; in checked studies, under half of the deficit traces to unresolved V genes, and the cause of the others is not known. The V and J calls and clone size were taken over from that table, and D and trimming were inferred from the DNA. This sample is represented by 180,000 or so clones; over 75% of them were singletons. Around 2.7% of the sample is taken by the ten largest.

The chain is made from TRBV28 and TRBJ2-4, and TRBD2 matches 12 of the central bases. Sequencing used peripheral blood. This TCR was sampled from a man aged 35 to 55 with active or convalescent COVID-19. The base sequence is TGTGCCAGCAGTTCTAGCGGGGGGGCGACCAAAAACATTCAGTACTTC. Protein translation: CASSSSGGATKNIQYF.